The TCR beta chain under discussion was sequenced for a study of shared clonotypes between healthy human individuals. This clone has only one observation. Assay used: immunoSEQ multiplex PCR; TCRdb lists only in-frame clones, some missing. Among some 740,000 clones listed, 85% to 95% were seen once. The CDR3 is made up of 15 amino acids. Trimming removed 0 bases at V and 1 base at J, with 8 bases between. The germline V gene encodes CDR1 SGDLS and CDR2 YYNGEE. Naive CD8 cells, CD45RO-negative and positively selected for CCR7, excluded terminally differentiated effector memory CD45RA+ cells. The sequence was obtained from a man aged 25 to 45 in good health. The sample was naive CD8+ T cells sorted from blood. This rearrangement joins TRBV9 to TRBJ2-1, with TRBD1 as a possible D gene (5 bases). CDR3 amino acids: CASSVAKGSYNEQFF. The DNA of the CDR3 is TGTGCCAGCAGCGTAGCGAAGGGGTCCTACAATGAGCAGTTCTTC.